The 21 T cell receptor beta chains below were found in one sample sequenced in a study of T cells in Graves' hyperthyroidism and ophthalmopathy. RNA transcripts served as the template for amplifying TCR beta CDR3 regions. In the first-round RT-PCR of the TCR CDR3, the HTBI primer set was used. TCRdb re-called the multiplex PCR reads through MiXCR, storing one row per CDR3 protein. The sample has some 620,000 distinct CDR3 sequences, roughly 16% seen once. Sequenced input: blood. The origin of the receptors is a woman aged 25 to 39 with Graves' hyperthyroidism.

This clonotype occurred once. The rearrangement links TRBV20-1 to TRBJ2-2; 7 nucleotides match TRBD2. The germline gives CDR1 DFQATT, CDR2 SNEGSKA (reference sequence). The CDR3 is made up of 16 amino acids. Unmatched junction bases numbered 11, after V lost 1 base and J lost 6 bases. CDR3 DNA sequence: TGCAGTGCTAGAGGGGACTACACACCGAAGGCCGGGGAGCTGTTTTTT. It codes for CSARGDYTPKAGELFF.

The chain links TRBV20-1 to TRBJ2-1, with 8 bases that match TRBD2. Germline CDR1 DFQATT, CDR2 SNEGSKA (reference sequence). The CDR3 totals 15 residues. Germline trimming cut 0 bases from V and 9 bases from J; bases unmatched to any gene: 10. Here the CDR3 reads CSARDLSGGGGEQFF. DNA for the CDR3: TGCAGTGCTAGAGATTTGTCGGGGGGGGGGGGTGAGCAGTTCTTC.

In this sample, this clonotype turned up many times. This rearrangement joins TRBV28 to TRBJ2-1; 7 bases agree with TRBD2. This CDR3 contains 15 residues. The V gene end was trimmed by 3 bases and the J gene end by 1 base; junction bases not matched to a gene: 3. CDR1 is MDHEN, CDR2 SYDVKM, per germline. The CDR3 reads CASSFQRGSYNEQFF. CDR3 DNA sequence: TGTGCCAGCAGTTTTCAGCGGGGTTCCTACAATGAGCAGTTCTTC.

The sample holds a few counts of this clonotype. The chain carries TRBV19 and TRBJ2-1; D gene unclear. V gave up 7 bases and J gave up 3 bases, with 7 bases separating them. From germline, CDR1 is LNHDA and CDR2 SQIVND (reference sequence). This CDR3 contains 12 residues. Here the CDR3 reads CASTPDYNEQFF. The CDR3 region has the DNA TGTGCCAGTACCCCAGACTACAATGAGCAGTTCTTC. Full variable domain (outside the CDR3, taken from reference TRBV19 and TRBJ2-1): DGGITQSPKYLFRKEGQNVTLSCEQNLNHDAMYWYRQDPGQGLRLIYYSQIVNDFQKGDIAEGYSVSREKKESFPLTVTSAQKNPTAFYLCASTPDYNEQFFGPGTRLTVL.

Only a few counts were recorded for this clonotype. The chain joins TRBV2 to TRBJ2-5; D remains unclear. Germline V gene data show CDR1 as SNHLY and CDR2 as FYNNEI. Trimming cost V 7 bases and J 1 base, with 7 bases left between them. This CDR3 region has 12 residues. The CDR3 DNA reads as TGTGCCAGCACAATCTCCCAAGAGACCCAGTACTTC. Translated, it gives CASTISQETQYF.

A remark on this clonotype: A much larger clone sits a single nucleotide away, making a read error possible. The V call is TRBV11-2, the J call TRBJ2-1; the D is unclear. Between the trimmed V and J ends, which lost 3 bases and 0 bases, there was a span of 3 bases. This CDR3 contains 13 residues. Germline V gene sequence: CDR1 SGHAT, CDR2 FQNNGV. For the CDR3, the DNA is TGTGCCAGCAGCTTTTACTCCTACAATGAGCAGTTCTTC. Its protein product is CASSFYSYNEQFF.

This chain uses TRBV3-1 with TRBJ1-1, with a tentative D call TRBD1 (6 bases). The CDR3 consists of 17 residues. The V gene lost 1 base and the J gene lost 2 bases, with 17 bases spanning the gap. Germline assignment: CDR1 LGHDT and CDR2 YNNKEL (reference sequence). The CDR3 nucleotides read TGTGCCAGCAGCCAAGCTCAAAACAGGGTATATAACACTGAAGCTTTCTTT. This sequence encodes CASSQAQNRVYNTEAFF.

The DNA of the CDR3 is TGTGCCAGCAGTTGGGAAAGATACAATGAGCAGTTCTTC. Amino acid sequence: CASSWERYNEQFF. V and J are TRBV12-3 or TRBV12-4 and TRBJ2-1; D call uncertain. Trimming cost V 4 bases and J 4 bases, with 8 bases left between them. The CDR3 runs to 13 residues.

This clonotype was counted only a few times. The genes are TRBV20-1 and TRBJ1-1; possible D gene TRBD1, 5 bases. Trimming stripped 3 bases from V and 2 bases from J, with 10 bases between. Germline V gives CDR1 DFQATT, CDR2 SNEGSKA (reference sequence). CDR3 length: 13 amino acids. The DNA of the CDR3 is TGCAGTGCTAGGAAGGGGTTTAACACTGAAGCTTTCTTT. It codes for CSARKGFNTEAFF.

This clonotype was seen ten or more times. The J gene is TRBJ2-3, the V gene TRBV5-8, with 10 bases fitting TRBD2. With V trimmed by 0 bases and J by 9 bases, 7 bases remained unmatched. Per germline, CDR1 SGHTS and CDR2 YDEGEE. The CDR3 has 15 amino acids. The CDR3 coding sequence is TGTGCCAGCAGCTTGGGGCTAGCGGGAGTGAAGACGCAGTATTTT. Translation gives CASSLGLAGVKTQYF.

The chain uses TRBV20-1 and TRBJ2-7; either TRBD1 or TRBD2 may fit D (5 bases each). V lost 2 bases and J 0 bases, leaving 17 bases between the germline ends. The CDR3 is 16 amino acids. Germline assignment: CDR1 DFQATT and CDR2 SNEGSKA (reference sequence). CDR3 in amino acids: CSARPEGWGISYEQYF. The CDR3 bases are TGCAGTGCTAGACCCGAGGGGTGGGGGATCTCCTACGAGCAGTACTTC.

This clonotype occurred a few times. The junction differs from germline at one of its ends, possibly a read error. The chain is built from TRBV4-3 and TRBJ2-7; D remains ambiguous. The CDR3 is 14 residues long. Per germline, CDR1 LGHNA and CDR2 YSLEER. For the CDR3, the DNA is TGCGTCAGCAGCCAAGCTAGTTTGGGGTACGAGCAGTACTTC. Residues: CVSSQASLGYEQYF.

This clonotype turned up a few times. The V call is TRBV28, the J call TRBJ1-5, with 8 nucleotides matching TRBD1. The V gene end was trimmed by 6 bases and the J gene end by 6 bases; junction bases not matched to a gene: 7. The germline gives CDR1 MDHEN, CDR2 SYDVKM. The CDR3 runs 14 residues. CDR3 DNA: TGTGCCAGCAGCGGACAGGGATGGGCTCAGCCCCAGCATTTT. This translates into CASSGQGWAQPQHF.

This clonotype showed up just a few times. The CDR3, as DNA: TGTGCCAGCCGGGTGGGAGGGGAGTCCTACGAGCAGTACTTC. Amino acids: CASRVGGESYEQYF. The gene calls are TRBV2 and TRBJ2-7; 7 bases are shared with TRBD2. Germline assignment: CDR1 SNHLY and CDR2 FYNNEI. V shed 8 bases, J shed 1 base, and the junction held 8 bases outside the gene matches. CDR3 size: 14 residues.

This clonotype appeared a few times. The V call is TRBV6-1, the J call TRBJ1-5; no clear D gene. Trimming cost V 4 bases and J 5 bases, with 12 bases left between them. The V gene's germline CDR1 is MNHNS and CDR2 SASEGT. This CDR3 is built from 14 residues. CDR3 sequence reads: CASSVNPTDQPQHF. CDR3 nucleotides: TGTGCCAGCAGTGTTAACCCGACTGATCAGCCCCAGCATTTT.

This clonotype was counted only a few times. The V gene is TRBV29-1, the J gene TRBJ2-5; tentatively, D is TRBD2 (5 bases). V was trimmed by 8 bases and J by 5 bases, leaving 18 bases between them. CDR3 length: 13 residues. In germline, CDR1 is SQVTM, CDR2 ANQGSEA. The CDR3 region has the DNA TGCAGCAACCGGGGTGCGGGCGGGGAGACCCAGTACTTC. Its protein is CSNRGAGGETQYF.

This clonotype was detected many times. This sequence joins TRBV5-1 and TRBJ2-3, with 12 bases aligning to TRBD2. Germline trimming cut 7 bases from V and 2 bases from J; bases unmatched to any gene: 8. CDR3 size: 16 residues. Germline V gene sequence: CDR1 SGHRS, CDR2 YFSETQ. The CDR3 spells CASRGGTSGSTDTQYF. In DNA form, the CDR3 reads TGCGCCAGCCGCGGGGGGACTAGCGGGTCCACAGATACGCAGTATTTT.

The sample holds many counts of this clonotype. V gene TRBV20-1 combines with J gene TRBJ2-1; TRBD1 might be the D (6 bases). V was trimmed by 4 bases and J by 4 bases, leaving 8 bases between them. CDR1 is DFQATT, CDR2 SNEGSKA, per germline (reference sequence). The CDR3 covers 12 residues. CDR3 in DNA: TGCAGTGCTATTGGACAGTACAATGAGCAGTTCTTC. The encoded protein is CSAIGQYNEQFF.

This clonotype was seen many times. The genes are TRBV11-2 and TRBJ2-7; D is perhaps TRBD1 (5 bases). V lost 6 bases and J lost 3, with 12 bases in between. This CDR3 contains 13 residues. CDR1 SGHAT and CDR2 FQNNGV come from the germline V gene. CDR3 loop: CASSEDIYYEQYF. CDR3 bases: TGTGCCAGCAGTGAGGACATTTACTACGAGCAGTACTTC.

The CDR3 region is CASGVTAYNEQFF. CDR3 nucleotides: TGTGCCAGCGGTGTGACCGCCTACAATGAGCAGTTCTTC. The chain carries TRBV7-3 and TRBJ2-1; D not certain. CDR3 length: 13 amino acids. CDR1 is SGHTA, CDR2 FQGTGA, per germline. V lost 8 bases, J lost 2 bases, and 10 bases lay in between.

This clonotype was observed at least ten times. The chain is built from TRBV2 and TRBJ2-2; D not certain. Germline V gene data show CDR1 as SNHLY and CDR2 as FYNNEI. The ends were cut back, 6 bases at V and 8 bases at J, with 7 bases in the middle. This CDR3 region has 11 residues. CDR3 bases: TGTGCCAGCAGGACCCGAGGGGAGCTGTTTTTT. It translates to CASRTRGELFF.